The subject of this entry is one T cell receptor beta chain. This sample was taken from a study of blood T cell repertoires in COVID-19. In the study overall: Acute-phase and convalescent COVID-19 samples originated in the United States, Italy and Spain.

Germline V CDR1 and CDR2: SGHKS, YYEKEE (reference sequence). The length of the CDR3 is 16 residues. V dropped 2 bases and J dropped 5 bases, with 14 bases sitting between them. Original data processing: By means of reference gene primer amplification, nucleated cell counts were estimated. Libraries were prepared by immunoSEQ multiplex PCR; TCRdb keeps only in-frame clonotypes and omits some of them. V, J and clone size are taken as reported in that table, and D and trimming were inferred from the DNA itself. The repertoire holds almost 400,000 clones, with more than 75% as singletons. The rearrangement links TRBV5-5 to TRBJ1-6, with D possibly matching TRBD1 (5 bases). The receptor was isolated from a woman aged 55-69 years with COVID-19, enrolled during active disease. The source material was peripheral blood. The CDR3 region is CASSFFKGLDNSPLHF. DNA for the CDR3: TGTGCCAGCAGCTTCTTCAAGGGGCTGGATAATTCACCCCTCCACTTT.